Each of the 19 T cell receptor beta chains below was sequenced from the same sample in a study of human T cells and chemical hapten exposure (dated by TCRdb to about 2021). Total RNA was extracted from unfractionated whole blood collected in Tempus Blood RNA tubes. Library construction relied on 5' RACE. The data were produced on an Illumina MiSeq. TCRdb trimmed the raw reads at Q25, called clones with MiXCR and kept productive beta chains. Each CDR3 protein appears once, grouped with its most common genes and DNA. The sample table lists 81,000 or so distinct CDR3 sequences, 7.7% of them with a count of one. The ten largest make up under 3% of the sample. All receptors derive from a male donor in good health.

At least ten counts were recorded for this clonotype. CDR3 region: CASSQAGTPGGNEQFF. The CDR3 DNA sequence: TGCGCCAGCAGCCAGGCCGGGACTCCAGGGGGAAATGAGCAGTTCTTC. The chain joins TRBV4-1 to TRBJ2-1, with a weak D call TRBD1 (7 bases). Germline V gives CDR1 MGHRA, CDR2 YSYEKL. V gave up 3 bases and J gave up 7 bases, with 19 bases separating them. The CDR3 extends over 16 amino acids.

This clonotype has just a few counts. The chain couples TRBV4-1 to TRBJ2-2, with D possibly being TRBD1 (6 bases). V dropped 3 bases and J dropped 7 bases, with 12 bases sitting between them. CDR1 and CDR2 from the germline V gene are MGHRA and YSYEKL. The CDR3 spans 14 residues. The CDR3 coding sequence is TGCGCCAGCAGCCATACCCAGGGGAACGGGGAGCTGTTTTTT. It codes for CASSHTQGNGELFF.

Many counts were recorded for this clonotype. The V gene is TRBV5-6, the J gene TRBJ2-3; D unclear. The CDR3 consists of 13 residues. Germline V gene sequence: CDR1 SGHDT, CDR2 YYEEEE. Trimming shortened V by 1 base and J by 5 bases, and 8 bases separated the two germline ends. The CDR3: CASSLRRQDTQYF. In DNA form, the CDR3 reads TGTGCCAGCAGCTTGAGGCGGCAAGATACGCAGTATTTT. The full variable domain, in which reference TRBV5-6 and TRBJ2-3 provide the parts outside the CDR3, is DAGVTQSPTHLIKTRGQQVTLRCSPKSGHDTVSWYQQALGQGPQFIFQYYEEEERQRGNFPDRFSGHQFPNYSSELNVNALLLGDSALYLCASSLRRQDTQYFGPGTRLTVL.

The chain employs TRBV4-2 and TRBJ1-1, with D unclear. V lost 0 bases and J 1 base, leaving 6 bases between the germline ends. This CDR3 contains 14 residues. CDR1 is LGHNA and CDR2 is YNFKEQ in the germline V gene. The CDR3 reads CASSQDLGNTEAFF. The CDR3 bases are TGTGCCAGCAGCCAAGATTTAGGGAACACTGAAGCTTTCTTT.

This clonotype was seen repeatedly, ten times or more. This sequence joins TRBV12-3 or TRBV12-4 and TRBJ1-2; D not resolved. This CDR3 region has 15 residues. V lost 4 bases and J lost 1, with 13 bases in between. CDR3 in amino acids: CASSSQSGDNYGYTF. CDR3 sequence (DNA): TGTGCCAGCAGTTCCCAGTCCGGGGATAACTATGGCTACACCTTC.

This clonotype was detected many times. This rearrangement joins TRBV5-1 to TRBJ2-7; 7 nucleotides match TRBD1. This CDR3 spans 14 amino acids. Germline V CDR1 and CDR2: SGHRS, YFSETQ. V lost 5 bases and J lost 4; bases outside the gene matches: 9. CDR3 protein: CASRDNRGTYEQYF. In nucleotides, the CDR3 is TGCGCCAGCAGGGACAACAGGGGTACATACGAGCAGTACTTC. Full variable domain (missing parts from reference TRBV5-1 and TRBJ2-7): KAGVTQTPRYLIKTRGQQVTLSCSPISGHRSVSWYQQTPGQGLQFLFEYFSETQRNKGNFPGRFSGRQFSNSRSEMNVSTLELGDSALYLCASRDNRGTYEQYFGPGTRLTVT.

J is TRBJ2-1 and V is TRBV7-9, with 7 bases fitting TRBD1. The CDR3 is 16 amino acids. Trimming removed 5 bases from V and 6 bases from J; junction bases left unmatched: 13. The germline CDR1 and CDR2 sequences are SEHNR and FQNEAQ (reference sequence). CDR3 region: CASSTQTGTQCNEQFF. The CDR3 DNA sequence: TGTGCCAGCAGCACCCAGACAGGGACCCAATGCAATGAGCAGTTCTTC.

In this sample, this clonotype turned up many times. The CDR3 nucleotides are TGCGCCAGCAGCCCACCAGCCGAACGCGATACGCAGTATTTT. It specifies CASSPPAERDTQYF. The genes are TRBV5-1 and TRBJ2-3; D is ambiguous. The CDR3 totals 14 residues. V lost 4 bases and J 6 bases, leaving 15 bases between the germline ends. The germline V gene encodes CDR1 SGHRS and CDR2 YFSETQ.

The chain couples TRBV5-5 to TRBJ2-1; D unclear. This CDR3 spans 16 amino acids. Germline-derived CDR1 and CDR2 are SGHKS and YYEKEE (reference sequence). Trimming stripped 5 bases from V and 5 bases from J, with 20 bases between. Written as DNA, the CDR3 is TGTGCCAGCAGGATCCTCCCGGGCCCCCAGGACAATGAGCAGTTCTTC. This sequence encodes CASRILPGPQDNEQFF.

This clonotype was seen only a few times. The V gene is TRBV6-6, the J gene TRBJ2-6, with D possibly called TRBD1 or TRBD2 (5 bases each). V was shortened by 6 bases and J by 1 base, with 25 bases between the two germline ends. From germline, CDR1 is MNHNY and CDR2 SVGAGI (reference sequence). The CDR3 consists of 20 residues. In DNA form, the CDR3 reads TGTGCCAGCAGGGGTCTTGGGCAGGGAGCATGGGGGTCTGGGGCCAACGTCCTGACTTTC. Residues: CASRGLGQGAWGSGANVLTF.

This clonotype was seen repeatedly, ten times or more. The rearrangement links TRBV5-6 to TRBJ2-3; D uncertain. Germline CDR1 reads SGHDT; CDR2 reads YYEEEE. The germline V and J ends were trimmed by 4 bases and 0 bases, with 24 bases remaining between them. The length of the CDR3 is 19 residues. The CDR3 is CASSDPIQSQNPSTDTQYF. The CDR3 coding sequence is TGTGCCAGCAGCGACCCTATACAGTCACAAAACCCTAGCACAGATACGCAGTATTTT.

In this sample, this clonotype turned up a few times. This chain connects TRBV6-2 or TRBV6-3 to TRBJ2-4; D is perhaps TRBD1 (5 bases). From germline, CDR1 is MNHEY and CDR2 SVGEGT. This CDR3 is 20 amino acids long. With 0 bases removed from V and 0 bases from J, the gap between germline ends came to 21 bases. The CDR3 coding sequence is TGTGCCAGCAGTTACTCGATGACTTTCGGTCAGGGCCTAGCCAAAAACATTCAGTACTTC. Protein sequence: CASSYSMTFGQGLAKNIQYF.

This clonotype was found a few times. V gene TRBV11-2 combines with J gene TRBJ2-7; 13 bases are shared with TRBD2. J gave up 0 bases and V 8 bases, and 4 bases lay outside the gene matches. This CDR3 comprises 15 residues. Germline V gene sequence: CDR1 SGHAT, CDR2 FQNNGV. DNA for the CDR3: TGTGCCAGCGAGGGGACTAGCGGGGACTCCTACGAGCAGTACTTC. Translation gives CASEGTSGDSYEQYF.

In DNA form, the CDR3 reads TGCAGCGTGCACGACAGTCTGGCCGAGCAGTACTTC. It encodes CSVHDSLAEQYF. The genes are TRBV29-1 and TRBJ2-7; maybe TRBD1 (5 bases). V gave up 6 bases and J gave up 6 bases, with 15 bases separating them. In germline, CDR1 is SQVTM, CDR2 ANQGSEA. This CDR3 has 12 residues.

This clonotype was seen a few times. The chain employs TRBV7-8 and TRBJ1-6, with D possibly being TRBD1 (6 bases). This CDR3 has 15 amino acids. Trimming shortened V by 4 bases and J by 3 bases, and 10 bases separated the two germline ends. CDR1 and CDR2 from the germline V gene are SGHVS and FQNEAQ. The CDR3 sequence is CASSSRQDYNSPLHF. In DNA, the CDR3 is TGTGCCAGCAGCTCCCGACAGGACTATAATTCACCCCTCCACTTT.

This clonotype was counted at least ten times. The V gene is TRBV12-3 or TRBV12-4, the J gene TRBJ1-4, with a weak D call TRBD1 (6 bases). Trimming stripped 9 bases from V and 5 bases from J, with 13 bases between. This CDR3 has 13 residues. The CDR3 reads CASQGWRNEKLFF. The CDR3 DNA is TGTGCCAGTCAGGGGTGGCGCAATGAAAAACTGTTTTTT.

A few counts support this clonotype. The chain carries TRBV19 and TRBJ1-5; 7 positions agree with TRBD1. Germline trimming cut 5 bases from V and 2 bases from J; bases unmatched to any gene: 9. The germline V gene encodes CDR1 LNHDA and CDR2 SQIVND (reference sequence). The CDR3 totals 16 residues. In nucleotides, the CDR3 is TGTGCCAGTAGTTTCCTACGACAGGGCGGCAATCAGCCCCAGCATTTT. Its translation: CASSFLRQGGNQPQHF.

This clonotype was seen a few times. The V gene is TRBV5-4, the J gene TRBJ2-3; no clear D gene. V lost 0 bases to trimming and J lost 6 bases, with 5 bases between them. This CDR3 is 12 amino acids long. In germline, CDR1 is SGHNT, CDR2 YYREEE (reference sequence). As DNA, the CDR3 is TGTGCCAGCAGCTTGGCGTCTGATACGCAGTATTTT. Translating gives CASSLASDTQYF.

There are many counts of this clonotype. V is TRBV6-2 or TRBV6-3 and J is TRBJ2-7; 7 bases map to TRBD1. The V segment lost 1 base and the J segment 3 bases; nucleotides outside the gene matches: 6. Germline loops: CDR1 MNHEY, CDR2 SVGEGT. The CDR3 length is 15 residues. In DNA, the CDR3 is TGTGCCAGCAGTTACTTCCGGACAGGAAACTACGAGCAGTACTTC. Translated: CASSYFRTGNYEQYF.